What follows are 31 T cell receptor beta chains derived from one specimen sequenced in a study of T cell responses to AZD1222 COVID-19 vaccine. Measured with immunoSEQ multiplex PCR; TCRdb has only the in-frame clones, and not every one. This sample has 100,000 to 150,000 clones, with approximately 91% found just once. Sequencing was performed on peripheral blood, taken 28 days after the second AZD1222 dose. The origin of the receptors is an adult who received the AZD1222 COVID-19 vaccine.

The V gene is TRBV6-6, the J gene TRBJ1-1; 9 bases fit TRBD1. The V gene end was trimmed by 6 bases and the J gene end by 5 bases; junction bases not matched to a gene: 7. The V gene's germline CDR1 is MNHNY and CDR2 SVGAGI (reference sequence). The CDR3 runs 14 residues. CDR3 DNA sequence: TGTGCCAGCAGGCCAACAGGGGGCGAGACTGAAGCTTTCTTT. Protein: CASRPTGGETEAFF.

The chain uses TRBV6-5 and TRBJ1-2; TRBD1 matches 8 bases. V dropped 6 bases and J dropped 13; count of bases not matched to a gene: 7. Germline CDR1 and CDR2: MNHEY and SVGAGI. This CDR3 contains 11 residues. CDR3 region: CASRTGQAVTF. The CDR3 nucleotides are TGTGCCAGCAGGACGGGACAGGCGGTCACCTTC.

The chain couples TRBV29-1 to TRBJ2-2, with 12 bases that match TRBD1. Looked up from germline, CDR1 is SQVTM and CDR2 is ANQGSEA. The CDR3 contains 16 residues. Trimming at V came to 8 bases and at J to 7 bases, leaving 14 bases not matched to a gene. In nucleotides, the CDR3 is TGCAGCTCCCGCTATGGGACAGGGGGCAGGGGCGGGGAGCTGTTTTTT. This encodes CSSRYGTGGRGGELFF.

The chain recombines TRBV18 with TRBJ2-5, with D maybe TRBD2 (6 bases). Germline assignment: CDR1 KGHSH and CDR2 LQKENI. V lost 4 bases to trimming and J lost 2 bases, with 8 bases between them. CDR3 length equals 13 residues. The CDR3: CASSRDLQETQYF. For the CDR3, the DNA is TGTGCCAGCTCACGGGACTTGCAAGAGACCCAGTACTTC. Looking up the rest from reference TRBV18 and TRBJ2-5 gives the full variable domain: NAGVMQNPRHLVRRRGQEARLRCSPMKGHSHVYWYRQLPEEGLKFMVYLQKENIIDESGMPKERFSAEFPKEGPSILRIQQVVRGDSAAYFCASSRDLQETQYFGPGTRLLVL.

This rearrangement joins TRBV27 to TRBJ1-2; the D is unclear. CDR3 length equals 15 residues. The V and J ends lost 5 bases and 2 bases respectively, with 15 bases between them. The germline V gene encodes CDR1 MNHEY and CDR2 SMNVEV (reference sequence). DNA of the CDR3: TGTGCCAGCAGTCCGACCCCAACGGGGAACTATGGCTACACCTTC. It encodes CASSPTPTGNYGYTF.

The genes are TRBV15 and TRBJ2-3; no reliable D call. This CDR3 region has 14 residues. Germline V gene sequence: CDR1 LNHNV, CDR2 YYDKDF (reference sequence). The V end lost 1 base, the J end lost 2 bases, and 7 bases lay between the germline ends. The CDR3: CATSRGVTTDTQYF. The DNA for the CDR3 is TGTGCCACCAGCAGAGGGGTTACCACAGATACGCAGTATTTT.

The chain combines TRBV12-5 with TRBJ1-1, with 8 nucleotides matching TRBD1. Germline CDR1 reads LGHNT; CDR2 reads FRNRAP. The CDR3 contains 18 residues. Trimming cost V 5 bases and J 0 bases; bases outside gene matches: 14. The CDR3 spells CASGPSWTGNNMNTEAFF. In nucleotides, the CDR3 is TGTGCTAGTGGTCCTAGCTGGACAGGGAACAACATGAACACTGAAGCTTTCTTT.

The rearrangement uses TRBV11-3 and TRBJ1-1, with a possible D match to TRBD1 (5 bases). The CDR3 is 14 residues long. Trimming removed 3 bases from V and 4 bases from J, with 12 bases in between. The germline V gene has CDR1 SGHNT and CDR2 YENEEA. The CDR3 DNA reads TGTGCCAGCAGCTTGGCAGGGACGAGCACTGAAGCTTTCTTT. This encodes CASSLAGTSTEAFF.

The gene calls are TRBV6-5 and TRBJ2-5; a weak D match, TRBD2 (7 bases). The V and J ends lost 8 bases and 2 bases respectively, with 18 bases between them. In germline, CDR1 is MNHEY, CDR2 SVGAGI. The CDR3 extends over 15 amino acids. The CDR3 nucleotides are TGTGCCAGCTCTCCTGTGGGGGGGCGGCAAGAGACCCAGTACTTC. Its translation: CASSPVGGRQETQYF.

The gene calls are TRBV27 and TRBJ2-1; 7 nucleotides match TRBD1. The V gene end was trimmed by 4 bases and the J gene end by 6 bases; junction bases not matched to a gene: 12. The CDR3 spans 16 residues. In germline, CDR1 is MNHEY, CDR2 SMNVEV (reference sequence). Here the CDR3 reads CASSWAETGRGNEQFF. In nucleotides, the CDR3 is TGTGCCAGCAGTTGGGCTGAGACAGGGAGAGGCAATGAGCAGTTCTTC.

Concerning this clone: Distinct nucleotide sequences in the sample also encode this CDR3. V usage is TRBV3-1 (or the pseudogene TRBV3-2) and J usage is TRBJ2-1; 7 bases map to TRBD2. CDR3 length: 16 residues. Germline V gene data show CDR1 as LGHDT and CDR2 as YNNKEL (reference sequence). The junction had 3 bases not matched to a gene; V was cut back by 1 base and J by 0 bases. The CDR3 coding sequence is TGTGCCAGCAGCCAAGGACTAGCTGACTCCTACAATGAGCAGTTCTTC. Its translation is CASSQGLADSYNEQFF.

The chain has TRBV18 and TRBJ2-5, with no clear D. The V end was cut by 0 bases, the J end by 2 bases, with 7 bases between. From germline, CDR1 is KGHSH and CDR2 LQKENI. CDR3 size: 14 residues. The CDR3 sequence: CASSPPGRQETQYF. As DNA, the CDR3 is TGTGCCAGCTCACCACCCGGCAGGCAAGAGACCCAGTACTTC. Variable domain in full (rest from reference TRBV18 and TRBJ2-5): NAGVMQNPRHLVRRRGQEARLRCSPMKGHSHVYWYRQLPEEGLKFMVYLQKENIIDESGMPKERFSAEFPKEGPSILRIQQVVRGDSAAYFCASSPPGRQETQYFGPGTRLLVL.

The chain employs TRBV6-5 and TRBJ2-7, with D possibly matching TRBD1 (8 bases). V was shortened by 6 bases and J by 2 bases, with 17 bases between the two germline ends. The CDR3 covers 15 residues. The germline CDR1 and CDR2 sequences are MNHEY and SVGAGI. CDR3 in amino acids: CASRSTGGAPYEQYV. In DNA, the CDR3 is TGTGCCAGCAGATCAACAGGGGGGGCCCCCTACGAGCAGTACGTC.

V and J are TRBV11-3 and TRBJ2-1; 7 positions match TRBD2. The CDR3 is made up of 16 amino acids. CDR1 SGHNT and CDR2 YENEEA come from the germline V gene. Germline trimming cut 1 base from V and 7 bases from J; bases unmatched to any gene: 10. In nucleotides, the CDR3 is TGTGCCAGCAGCTTAGTGGGAGGGCTCCTTGGAAATGAGCAGTTCTTC. This sequence encodes CASSLVGGLLGNEQFF.

The chain uses TRBV7-2 and TRBJ2-1; unclear D gene. V shed 4 bases and J shed 6 bases, with 7 bases lying between them. The germline CDR1 and CDR2 sequences are SGHTA and FQGNSA. The CDR3 has 12 residues. The CDR3 here is CASSSLVNEQFF. The DNA for the CDR3 is TGTGCCAGCAGCTCCTTAGTCAATGAGCAGTTCTTC.

This rearrangement joins TRBV5-6 to TRBJ1-3; possibly TRBD1 for D (5 bases). Trimming took 1 base from V and 8 from J, leaving 13 bases between them. This CDR3 has 14 amino acids. The V gene's germline CDR1 is SGHDT and CDR2 YYEEEE. The CDR3 is CASSLTGGIDTIYF. The CDR3 DNA sequence: TGTGCCAGCAGCTTGACGGGGGGTATAGACACCATATATTTT.

This chain uses TRBV7-2 with TRBJ2-2, with 9 bases that match TRBD2. The CDR3 length is 15 residues. Germline values: CDR1 SGHTA, CDR2 FQGNSA. With 4 bases clipped from V and 7 bases from J, the junction kept 7 bases outside the gene matches. The DNA of the CDR3 is TGTGCCAGCAGCTCTAGCGGGGCAGGCTTCGGGGAGCTGTTTTTT. Its translation is CASSSSGAGFGELFF.

This sequence joins TRBV5-5 and TRBJ1-3; TRBD1 matches at 7 bases. The CDR3 runs 16 residues. Germline trimming cut 2 bases from V and 0 bases from J; bases unmatched to any gene: 5. CDR1 SGHKS and CDR2 YYEKEE come from the germline V gene (reference sequence). The CDR3 sequence: CASSFLGQISGNTIYF. CDR3 coding DNA: TGTGCCAGCAGCTTCCTGGGACAGATCTCTGGAAACACCATATATTTT.

The rearrangement joins TRBV6-5 to TRBJ2-1, with D perhaps matching TRBD2 (6 bases). The CDR3 runs to 12 residues. Germline CDR1 reads MNHEY; CDR2 reads SVGAGI. Between the trimmed V and J ends, which lost 7 bases and 4 bases, there was a span of 8 bases. The CDR3 DNA reads as TGTGCCAGCAAGGACTATTACAATGAGCAGTTCTTC. It translates to CASKDYYNEQFF.

In this sample, this clone turned up many times. The chain has TRBV5-6 and TRBJ1-3; 8 bases are shared with TRBD1. V dropped 4 bases and J dropped 3; count of bases not matched to a gene: 9. Germline V gene sequence: CDR1 SGHDT, CDR2 YYEEEE. The CDR3 spans 16 residues. CDR3 residues: CASSRLTGGGGNTIYF. The DNA of the CDR3 is TGTGCCAGCAGCCGCCTTACAGGGGGAGGTGGAAACACCATATATTTT.

DNA of the CDR3: TGTGCCAGTAGGGAAGCCCAGAACACTGAAGCTTTCTTT. Translated: CASREAQNTEAFF. The chain links TRBV19 to TRBJ1-1; D remains ambiguous. CDR1 and CDR2 (germline): LNHDA, SQIVND (reference sequence). This CDR3 has 13 amino acids. Trimming cost V 6 bases and J 1 base, with 9 bases left between them. Variable domain in full (rest from reference TRBV19 and TRBJ1-1): DGGITQSPKYLFRKEGQNVTLSCEQNLNHDAMYWYRQDPGQGLRLIYYSQIVNDFQKGDIAEGYSVSREKKESFPLTVTSAQKNPTAFYLCASREAQNTEAFFGQGTRLTVV.

This clone was observed a few times. The V gene is TRBV2, the J gene TRBJ1-1; 7 bases are a match to TRBD1. From germline, CDR1 is SNHLY and CDR2 FYNNEI. Trimming cost V 4 bases and J 10 bases; bases outside gene matches: 12. This CDR3 comprises 14 residues. Here the CDR3 reads CASSGDSSAMGAFF. Here the CDR3 DNA reads TGTGCCAGCAGTGGGGACAGTTCGGCGATGGGAGCTTTCTTT. The full variable domain, its missing parts supplied by reference TRBV2 and TRBJ1-1, is EPEVTQTPSHQVTQMGQEVILRCVPISNHLYFYWYRQILGQKVEFLVSFYNNEISEKSEIFDDQFSVERPDGSNFTLKIRSTKLEDSAMYFCASSGDSSAMGAFFGQGTRLTVV.

The J gene is TRBJ2-1, the V gene TRBV11-3, with D tentatively TRBD2 (5 bases). The V end was cut by 3 bases, the J end by 2 bases, with 11 bases between. This CDR3 comprises 15 residues. Germline V CDR1 and CDR2: SGHNT, YENEEA. The chain's CDR3 is CASSFNHGTYNEQFF. Written as DNA, the CDR3 is TGTGCCAGCAGCTTTAATCACGGGACCTACAATGAGCAGTTCTTC.

The chain combines TRBV6-6 with TRBJ1-6; TRBD1 aligns across 7 bases. The CDR3 has 14 amino acids. Losses at the gene ends were 6 bases for V and 5 bases for J; bases not matched to a gene: 4. CDR1 and CDR2 from the germline V gene are MNHNY and SVGAGI (reference sequence). CDR3 in amino acids: CASSRQGDNSPLHF. The CDR3, as DNA: TGTGCCAGCAGCCGACAGGGAGATAATTCACCCCTCCACTTT.

V usage is TRBV5-1 and J usage is TRBJ1-2, with D unclear. The germline V gene encodes CDR1 SGHRS and CDR2 YFSETQ. The CDR3 totals 17 residues. With 0 bases removed from V and 6 bases from J, the gap between germline ends came to 21 bases. For the CDR3, the DNA is TGCGCCAGCAGCTTGGCCTCGGGAAGTCTCTTGCTCAATGGCTACACCTTC. As protein: CASSLASGSLLLNGYTF.

This chain uses TRBV6-5 with TRBJ2-1, with 12 bases matching TRBD2. The V segment lost 4 bases and the J segment 6 bases; nucleotides outside the gene matches: 4. Per the germline V gene, CDR1 is MNHEY and CDR2 is SVGAGI. CDR3 size: 15 residues. CDR3 region: CASSSGTSGPNEQFF. CDR3 coding DNA: TGTGCCAGCAGTTCCGGGACTAGCGGGCCCAATGAGCAGTTCTTC.

This clone came up once. The chain is built from TRBV6-1 and TRBJ2-7, with D possibly being TRBD1 or TRBD2 (5 bases each). The length of the CDR3 is 14 residues. Germline V gene lookup returns CDR1 MNHNS and CDR2 SASEGT. Between the trimmed V and J ends, which lost 3 bases and 1 base, there was a span of 10 bases. The chain's CDR3 is CASSDTGLSYEQYV. The CDR3, as DNA: TGTGCCAGCAGTGACACGGGGCTTTCCTACGAGCAGTACGTC.

This clone was found once. The CDR3, as DNA: TGTGCCAGCAGCTTTTTTCCCACAACTAATGAAAAACTGTTTTTT. It encodes CASSFFPTTNEKLFF. The chain combines TRBV7-2 with TRBJ1-4, with no clear D. The CDR3 has 15 amino acids. The germline V and J ends were trimmed by 3 bases and 0 bases, with 8 bases remaining between them. Per the germline V gene, CDR1 is SGHTA and CDR2 is FQGNSA.

V and J are TRBV28 and TRBJ1-2, with 7 bases lining up with TRBD1. CDR1 is MDHEN, CDR2 SYDVKM, per germline. Trimming took 6 bases from V and 4 from J; bases not matched to a gene: 8. The CDR3 has 14 amino acids. Written as DNA, the CDR3 is TGTGCCAGCAGCTCAGGGGGGGCCTCCTATGGCTACACCTTC. It specifies CASSSGGASYGYTF.

This sequence joins TRBV4-1 and TRBJ2-7, with 10 bases that match TRBD2. Germline V gene sequence: CDR1 MGHRA, CDR2 YSYEKL. There are 15 residues in the CDR3. The trim removed 1 base at V and 3 bases at J, leaving 3 bases unmatched. The chain's CDR3 is CASSQAAGGNYEQYV. The CDR3 DNA follows: TGCGCCAGCAGCCAAGCAGCGGGAGGGAACTACGAGCAGTACGTC.

The gene calls are TRBV24-1 and TRBJ2-7; 8 positions match TRBD1. The CDR3 sequence is 14 residues long. Losses at the gene ends were 7 bases for V and 0 bases for J; bases not matched to a gene: 4. Germline CDR1 is KGHDR and CDR2 is SFDVKD. For the CDR3, the DNA is TGTGCCACCAGAGACAGGGGAAGCTCCTACGAGCAGTACGTC. Amino acid sequence: CATRDRGSSYEQYV.